This TCR beta chain derives from a study of glioma-infiltrating T cells after dendritic cell vaccination. TCRB CDR3 was amplified from 2 ug genomic DNA or less. Amplification used 60 V beta primers and 13 J beta primers. Sequencing used immunoSEQ multiplex PCR; TCRdb keeps in-frame clones, though not all of them. The top ten hold approximately 3% of the sample, which has 100,000 to 120,000 clones, around 90% seen once. The germline V and J ends were trimmed by 4 bases and 6 bases, with 12 bases remaining between them. This CDR3 region has 14 residues. CDR1 is WNHNN and CDR2 is SYGVQD in the germline V gene (reference sequence). Time point in this sample: after dendritic cell vaccination, including at tumor progression/relapse. Only patients with spare fresh-frozen tumor and over two years of follow-up were included.

This clonotype was sampled from a human donor with glioblastoma. This chain links TRBV10-1 with TRBJ1-4; D unclear. Here the sequenced sample was blood, taken after dendritic cell vaccination. The CDR3 DNA follows: TGCGCCAGCAGTGCCGGGGATCGATATGAAAAACTGTTTTTT. Protein product: CASSAGDRYEKLFF.